This TCR beta chain was recorded in a study of blood T cell repertoires in COVID-19. Study context: Whether acute or convalescent, the COVID-19 samples came from the United States, Italy and Spain. T cells, B-cell-depleted T cells, or PBMCs provided the cDNA or gDNA that served as material.

As processed by the authors: Cell counts per sample came from amplifying reference gene primers. The method was immunoSEQ multiplex PCR; TCRdb's version includes in-frame clones alone and lacks a portion of them. V and J calls plus clone size are reproduced from that table; the DNA served to infer D and trimming. The sample includes approximately 500,000 clones, approximately 85% of them seen just once. Germline V gives CDR1 MDHEN, CDR2 SYDVKM. The CDR3 covers 15 residues. V lost 3 bases to trimming and J lost 4 bases, with 13 bases between them. The origin of this receptor is a human donor in a cohort sampled during active COVID-19. The rearrangement links TRBV28 to TRBJ1-3; a possible D gene is TRBD1 (5 bases). Sequencing was carried out using peripheral blood. CDR3 residues: CASSLGGTAGNTIYF. Here the CDR3 DNA reads TGTGCCAGCAGTTTGGGAGGGACCGCGGGAAACACCATATATTTT.